The rows below give T cell receptor beta chains drawn from one sample of a study of shared clonotypes between healthy human individuals. Using immunoSEQ multiplex PCR, the repertoire was profiled, and TCRdb retains in-frame clones only, with some absent. The sample contains millions of clones, 95% of which appear only once. Sequencing input: naive CD4+ T cells sorted from blood. The receptor set was obtained from a man between 18 and 29 years old in good health. CDR3s include the opening cysteine and the closing phenylalanine or tryptophan. A D gene is named only where the DNA matches it firmly. Clone size is given for some rows only: seen once, a few or many times, or a class if the clone is expanded.

J gene	V gene	clone size	D gene	CDR3 protein	CDR3 DNA
TRBJ1-1	TRBV9	NA	NA	CASSVVGTNTEAFF	TGTGCCAGCAGCGTAGTAGGCACGAACACTGAAGCTTTCTTT
TRBJ2-1	TRBV7-9	once	NA	CASSFSGRSLYNEQFF	TGTGCCAGCAGCTTCTCAGGGAGGTCTCTTTACAATGAGCAGTTCTTC
TRBJ1-2	TRBV6-1	NA	NA	CASSEDTGLYGYTF	TGTGCCAGCAGTGAAGATACAGGGCTCTATGGCTACACCTTC
TRBJ1-1	TRBV9	NA	NA	CASSVEGFTVTEAFF	TGTGCCAGCAGCGTAGAGGGCTTTACGGTCACTGAAGCTTTCTTT
TRBJ2-7	TRBV7-9	once	TRBD2	CASSPSGGLAGVGEQYF	TGTGCCAGCAGCCCTAGCGGTGGACTAGCGGGAGTAGGCGAGCAGTACTTC
TRBJ2-5	TRBV30	NA	TRBD2	CAWSAGTSGGLRETQYF	TGTGCCTGGAGCGCCGGGACTAGCGGGGGGTTACGAGAGACCCAGTACTTC
TRBJ1-5	TRBV19	NA	NA	CASSDSGGNQPQHF	TGTGCCAGTAGTGACAGTGGAGGCAATCAGCCCCAGCATTTT
TRBJ2-7	TRBV7-7	NA	NA	CASSRDFSSEQYF	TGTGCTAGCAGCAGAGACTTTTCTAGCGAGCAGTACTTC
TRBJ2-3	TRBV5-4	once	NA	CASSRLVGTQYF	TGTGCCAGCAGCCGACTAGTGGGGACGCAGTATTTT
TRBJ2-3	TRBV6-5	NA	TRBD2	CASSLGGSGRIDTQYF	TGTGCCAGCAGTTTGGGGGGGAGCGGGAGGATTGATACGCAGTATTTT
TRBJ2-3	TRBV6-6	NA	TRBD1	CASSSGQGVDTQYF	TGTGCCAGCAGCTCCGGACAGGGGGTAGATACGCAGTATTTT
TRBJ2-5	TRBV6-1	NA	TRBD1	CASSPGTGTQETQYF	TGTGCCAGCAGTCCCGGGACAGGAACACAAGAGACCCAGTACTTC
TRBJ2-7	TRBV2	NA	TRBD1	CASSTGGMGPYEQYF	TGTGCCAGCAGTACAGGGGGAATGGGCCCTTACGAGCAGTACTTC
TRBJ2-3	TRBV7-9	once	NA	CASSLAGADTQYF	TGTGCCAGCAGCTTAGCCGGCGCAGATACGCAGTATTTT
TRBJ2-7	TRBV29-1	NA	NA	CSVTGNSYEQYF	TGCAGCGTTACAGGGAACTCCTACGAGCAGTACTTC
TRBJ2-5	TRBV5-1	NA	NA	CASSWGSQETQYF	TGCGCCAGCAGCTGGGGATCTCAAGAGACCCAGTACTTC
TRBJ1-2	TRBV28	NA	NA	CASSPGRSYGYTF	TGTGCCAGCAGTCCTGGACGGAGCTATGGCTACACCTTC
TRBJ1-5	TRBV7-8	many	NA	CASSLQGYEQPQHF	TGTGCCAGCAGCTTACAGGGGTATGAGCAGCCCCAGCATTTT
TRBJ1-5	TRBV15	NA	NA	CATSRDVQDNQPQHF	TGTGCCACCAGCAGAGATGTACAGGACAATCAGCCCCAGCATTTT
TRBJ2-7	TRBV19	few	NA	CASSPRAGWQYF	TGTGCCAGTAGTCCCCGAGCCGGCTGGCAGTACTTC
TRBJ2-1	TRBV6-1	NA	TRBD2	CASSRGGLGFYEQFF	TGTGCCAGCAGCCGGGGGGGCCTGGGATTTTATGAGCAGTTCTTC
TRBJ1-2	TRBV7-8	NA	TRBD1	CASSLSGTGIFGYTF	TGTGCCAGCAGCTTAAGTGGGACAGGGATTTTTGGCTACACCTTC
TRBJ2-3	TRBV2	once	TRBD2	CASGGFSGRGDTQYF	TGTGCCAGCGGAGGGTTCAGCGGGAGGGGTGATACGCAGTATTTT
TRBJ1-4	TRBV6-5	NA	TRBD1	CASRRTGYNEKLFF	TGTGCCAGCAGGAGGACAGGGTATAATGAAAAACTGTTTTTT
TRBJ1-2	TRBV5-1	NA	TRBD1	CASSLGDRGYGYTF	TGCGCCAGCAGCTTGGGGGACAGGGGTTATGGCTACACCTTC
TRBJ1-2	TRBV4-1	once	NA	CASSQGGGWGYGYTF	TGCGCCAGCAGCCAAGGCGGGGGCTGGGGCTATGGCTACACCTTC
TRBJ2-1	TRBV21-1	NA	NA	CASSMKGLTSWPPFYNEQFF	TGTGCCAGCAGCATGAAAGGTCTAACCAGCTGGCCCCCTTTTTACAATGAGCAGTTCTTC
TRBJ1-5	TRBV4-1	NA	TRBD1	CASSLTGGGQPQHF	TGCGCCAGCAGCCTAACAGGGGGCGGTCAGCCCCAGCATTTT
TRBJ2-7	TRBV10-3	NA	NA	CAITPGQDSYEQYF	TGTGCCATCACGCCCGGCCAGGACTCCTACGAGCAGTACTTC
TRBJ1-1	TRBV19	NA	NA	CASSDPNTEAFF	TGTGCCAGTTCAGACCCGAACACTGAAGCTTTCTTT
TRBJ2-2	TRBV5-1	NA	TRBD1	CASSFWPGGATGELFF	TGCGCCAGCAGCTTTTGGCCAGGGGGCGCGACCGGGGAGCTGTTTTTT
TRBJ2-5	TRBV19	NA	TRBD1	CASSIGQGDAETQYF	TGTGCCAGTAGTATAGGGCAGGGGGACGCGGAGACCCAGTACTTC
TRBJ1-1	TRBV29-1	NA	TRBD1	CSATGTAKNTEAFF	TGCAGCGCTACGGGGACAGCAAAGAACACTGAAGCTTTCTTT
TRBJ1-4	TRBV5-6	NA	NA	CASSYRANEKLFF	TGTGCCAGCAGCTACCGGGCTAATGAAAAACTGTTTTTT
TRBJ2-1	TRBV18	once	TRBD1	CASSTTGYYNEQFF	TGTGCCAGCTCAACGACAGGGTACTACAATGAGCAGTTCTTC